This T cell receptor beta chain emerged from a study of CD4 T cells in relation to SARS-CoV-2 and coronaviruses. About the research overall: ViraFEST: approximately 10-day antigen culture of PBMCs, then TCR beta CDR3 sequencing. Crossreactive spike epitopes shared across donors were mapped to their HLA restriction. Whole-study findings and limits: Each donor contributed either pre-pandemic or post-infection samples, not both.

CD4+ T cells from unexposed donors were obtained before the COVID-19 pandemic (2011-2018). Isolation of CD4+ T cells took place after roughly nine days in culture. Cultures received half-medium IL-2 refreshes on days 3 and 7. Produced via immunoSEQ multiplex PCR; TCRdb's table is partial and in-frame only. The sample carries 15,000 to 20,000 clones, nearly 75% recorded once. Germline V gene lookup returns CDR1 LNHNV and CDR2 YYDKDF (reference sequence). J lost 2 bases, V lost 5 bases, and 13 bases had no gene match. The CDR3 is 19 residues long. Regarding this clone: As yet, its antigen is unknown.

The receptor comes from a human donor in good health. Sample: CD4+ T cells from PBMCs, cultured in vitro. This rearrangement joins TRBV15 to TRBJ2-7, with 15 bases identical to TRBD2. The CDR3 bases are TGTGCCACCAGCGTAAGGACAGGGGGACTAGCGGGAGGCCCCTACGAGCAGTACTTC. This sequence encodes CATSVRTGGLAGGPYEQYF.